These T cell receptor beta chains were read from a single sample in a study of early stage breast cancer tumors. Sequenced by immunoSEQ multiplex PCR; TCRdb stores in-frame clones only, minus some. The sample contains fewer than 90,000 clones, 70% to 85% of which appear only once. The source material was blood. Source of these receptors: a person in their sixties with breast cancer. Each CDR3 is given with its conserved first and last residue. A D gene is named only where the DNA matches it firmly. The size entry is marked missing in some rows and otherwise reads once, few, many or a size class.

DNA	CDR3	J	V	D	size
TGTGCCAGCCCTACAAGGACAGGGGACACCGGGGAGCTGTTTTTT	CASPTRTGDTGELFF	TRBJ2-2	TRBV7-2	TRBD1	-
TGTGCCAGCAGCTTAGGACAGGGTCCGGAGACCCAGTACTTC	CASSLGQGPETQYF	TRBJ2-5	TRBV7-2	TRBD1	-
TGTGCCAGCAGTTACTCGGCCGGGGGGCACAATGAGCAGTTCTTC	CASSYSAGGHNEQFF	TRBJ2-1	TRBV6-6	-	-
TGTGCCAGCAGCCAGGAGGGTACCGCGGGAAACACCATATATTTT	CASSQEGTAGNTIYF	TRBJ1-3	TRBV4-2	-	-
TGTGCCAGCAGCGTTCTGACAGGACAAGAGACCCAGTACTTC	CASSVLTGQETQYF	TRBJ2-5	TRBV2	-	-
TGTGCCAGCAGCGACGAGGGGGGGGCAGATACGCAGTATTTT	CASSDEGGADTQYF	TRBJ2-3	TRBV9	-	-
TGTGCCAGCAGCTTGGGGGGGCTATCCCCCTACGAGCAGTACTTC	CASSLGGLSPYEQYF	TRBJ2-7	TRBV7-9	-	-
TGTGCCAGCAGCTTCGGCCAGCTCAATTCGCCCCAGCATTTT	CASSFGQLNSPQHF	TRBJ1-5	TRBV7-9	-	-
TGTGCCAGCAACGGTCAACTTAGCACAGATACGCAGTATTTT	CASNGQLSTDTQYF	TRBJ2-3	TRBV9	-	-
TGCGCCAGCAGCTTGGGTCCAGGGGGAGAGACCCAGTACTTC	CASSLGPGGETQYF	TRBJ2-5	TRBV5-1	TRBD1	-
TGTGCCAGCAGCTGGCGCCCCAATCAGCCCCAGCATTTT	CASSWRPNQPQHF	TRBJ1-5	TRBV7-2	-	-
TGTGCCACCAGCAGACCTAGGGACAGGGCAAATTTCTTT	CATSRPRDRANFF	TRBJ1-1	TRBV15	TRBD1	-
TGTGCCAGCAGTGAACTCGGGGATACGCAGTATTTT	CASSELGDTQYF	TRBJ2-3	TRBV6-1	-	once
TGTGCCATCAGAGCCGGACTAGCGGGAGGCAATGAGCAGTTCTTC	CAIRAGLAGGNEQFF	TRBJ2-1	TRBV10-3	TRBD2	-
TGTGCCTGGGAAGGGAGCCATGGCTACACCTTC	CAWEGSHGYTF	TRBJ1-2	TRBV30	-	few
TGTGCCTGGTCCAACACCCAATCCTACGAGCAGTACTTC	CAWSNTQSYEQYF	TRBJ2-7	TRBV30	-	once
TGTGCCACCAGCAGAGCCGAGACAGGGGCCGGACAGCCCCAGCATTTT	CATSRAETGAGQPQHF	TRBJ1-5	TRBV15	TRBD1	once
TGCGCCAGCAGCGCAGGACTAGGCTCCCACAATGAGCAGTTCTTC	CASSAGLGSHNEQFF	TRBJ2-1	TRBV5-1	TRBD2	-
TGTGCCAGCAGGGGGGGGGTAGTTTATAGCAATCAGCCCCAGCATTTT	CASRGGVVYSNQPQHF	TRBJ1-5	TRBV19	TRBD1	-
TGTGCCAGCAGTGAAGGGGACACGCACAATGAGCAGTTCTTC	CASSEGDTHNEQFF	TRBJ2-1	TRBV6-1	-	-
TGTGCCAGCACTCCAATAGGGACAGGGCGCGACGAGCAGTACTTC	CASTPIGTGRDEQYF	TRBJ2-7	TRBV2	TRBD1	-
TGCGCCAGCAGCTTGATCGTGGGGGAGCAGTACTTC	CASSLIVGEQYF	TRBJ2-7	TRBV5-1	-	-